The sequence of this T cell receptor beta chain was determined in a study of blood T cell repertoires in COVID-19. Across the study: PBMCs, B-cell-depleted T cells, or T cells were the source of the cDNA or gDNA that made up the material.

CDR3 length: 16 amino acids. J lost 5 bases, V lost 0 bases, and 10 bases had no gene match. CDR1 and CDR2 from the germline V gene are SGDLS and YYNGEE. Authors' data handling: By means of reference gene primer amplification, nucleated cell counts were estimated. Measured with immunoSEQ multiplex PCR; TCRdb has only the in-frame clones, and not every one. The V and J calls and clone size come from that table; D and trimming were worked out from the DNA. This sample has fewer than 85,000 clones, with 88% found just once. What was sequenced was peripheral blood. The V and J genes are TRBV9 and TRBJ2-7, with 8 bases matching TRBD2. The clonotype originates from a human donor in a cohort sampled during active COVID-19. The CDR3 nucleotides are TGTGCCAGCAGCGTAGGCGGGACGGGACTAGGTAACGAGCAGTACTTC. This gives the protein CASSVGGTGLGNEQYF.